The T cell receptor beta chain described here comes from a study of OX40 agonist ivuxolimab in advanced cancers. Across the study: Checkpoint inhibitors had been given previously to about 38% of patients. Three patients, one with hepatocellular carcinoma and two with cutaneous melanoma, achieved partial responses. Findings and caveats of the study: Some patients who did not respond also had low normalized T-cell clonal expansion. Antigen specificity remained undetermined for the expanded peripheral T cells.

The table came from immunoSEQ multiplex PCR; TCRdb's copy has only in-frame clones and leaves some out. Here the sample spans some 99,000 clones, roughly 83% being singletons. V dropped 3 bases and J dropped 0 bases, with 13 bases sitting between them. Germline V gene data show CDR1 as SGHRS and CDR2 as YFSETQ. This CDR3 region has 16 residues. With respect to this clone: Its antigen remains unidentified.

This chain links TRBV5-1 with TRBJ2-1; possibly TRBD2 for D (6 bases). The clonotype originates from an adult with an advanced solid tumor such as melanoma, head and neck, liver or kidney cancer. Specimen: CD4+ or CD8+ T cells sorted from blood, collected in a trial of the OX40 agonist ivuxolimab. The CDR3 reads CASSSPGLSSYNEQFF. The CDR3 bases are TGCGCCAGCAGCTCCCCGGGACTCAGCTCCTACAATGAGCAGTTCTTC.